This T cell receptor (beta chain) was sequenced in a study of graft-versus-host responses after intestinal transplantation. Overall study: Multivisceral, liver-intestinal, or isolated intestinal transplants were performed in recipients.

A remark on this clone: Its antigen is not known.

Sequencing was performed with immunoSEQ multiplex PCR; in TCRdb, only in-frame clones are kept and a portion is missing. The sample carries about 25,000 clones, 90% to 95% recorded once. Overall study findings and caveats: After transplant, early declines in HvG clones were associated with peak levels of circulating GvH clones. Recipient marrow showed GvH clones, some seen first in ileum or blood. When patients had graft-donor T cell macrochimerism, their allografts held high graft-versus-host to host-versus-graft clonal ratios.

V shed 3 bases and J 4 bases; nucleotides not matched to a gene: 8. This CDR3 contains 16 residues. Germline lookup yields CDR1 LGHNA and CDR2 YNFKEQ. The source was PBMCs, collected 18 days after transplant. V and J are TRBV4-2 and TRBJ2-2, with 7 bases identical to TRBD1. This TCR was sampled from a human patient who received an intestinal transplant, so some T cells may come from the graft donor. As DNA, the CDR3 is TGTGCCAGCAGCCAGGATACAGGGGTCGGCACCGGGGAGCTGTTTTTT. Its translation is CASSQDTGVGTGELFF.